A single sample gave rise to the 14 T cell receptor beta chains below, sequenced in a study of T-cell reconstitution after alpha-beta-depleted transplantation in children. Preparing the TCRbeta library involved the use of unique molecular identifiers. From the PCR reads, TCRdb called clonotypes with MiXCR, one entry per CDR3 protein. The sample has about 830,000 distinct CDR3 sequences, under 20% seen once. The starting material was PBMCs, mostly from graft donor cells, obtained 360 days after TCRalphabeta/CD19-depleted stem cell transplant. These TCRs come from a male patient younger than 18 who had a stem cell transplant for acute lymphoblastic leukemia, so the T cells may come from the graft donor.

This clonotype was found many times. The chain joins TRBV12-3 or TRBV12-4 to TRBJ2-2; 7 nucleotides agree with TRBD1. The CDR3 has 14 residues. The J segment lost 5 bases and the V segment lost 6 bases, leaving 6 bases of the junction unmatched. The CDR3, as DNA: TGTGCCAGCAGGAAAGTACAGGGGACCGGGGAGCTGTTTTTT. The encoded protein is CASRKVQGTGELFF.

This clonotype was observed a few times. This sequence joins TRBV6-5 and TRBJ2-3; D is uncertain. CDR1 is MNHEY and CDR2 is SVGAGI in the germline V gene. Deletions cut 2 bases from V and 2 bases from J, with 8 bases between. CDR3 length equals 14 residues. The CDR3 DNA reads TGTGCCAGCAGTTACCGGCAGTACACAGATACGCAGTATTTT. This encodes CASSYRQYTDTQYF.

CDR3 nucleotides: TGCGCCAGCGGTAGCGGGGAGGTTGAACCCGGGGAGCTGTTTTTT. Protein product: CASGSGEVEPGELFF. This chain joins TRBV5-1 and TRBJ2-2; 8 bases map to TRBD2. The CDR3 is made up of 15 amino acids. Germline-derived CDR1 and CDR2 are SGHRS and YFSETQ. The V gene end was trimmed by 7 bases and the J gene end by 6 bases; junction bases not matched to a gene: 11.

This clonotype has a count of ten or more. The chain links TRBV7-9 to TRBJ2-2, with a weak D call TRBD2 (6 bases). Between the trimmed V and J ends, which lost 9 bases and 1 base, there was a span of 12 bases. This CDR3 has 14 residues. Germline assignment: CDR1 SEHNR and CDR2 FQNEAQ (reference sequence). Here the CDR3 reads CARQLAENTGELFF. The DNA of the CDR3 is TGTGCCAGGCAGTTAGCGGAGAACACCGGGGAGCTGTTTTTT.

The J gene is TRBJ2-7, the V gene TRBV9; D is uncertain. V was pared by 0 bases and J by 2 bases, with 12 bases between. The CDR3 is 15 residues long. The V gene's germline CDR1 is SGDLS and CDR2 YYNGEE. The CDR3 loop is CASSVGLDGTYEQYF. The CDR3 nucleotides read TGTGCCAGCAGCGTAGGTCTAGATGGGACCTACGAGCAGTACTTC.

This clonotype showed up just a few times. The chain employs TRBV18 and TRBJ2-7, with 12 positions matching TRBD2. This CDR3 has 16 residues. The germline V gene encodes CDR1 KGHSH and CDR2 LQKENI. V lost 4 bases, J lost 6 bases, and 10 bases stayed unmatched. CDR3 sequence reads: CASSRSLAGGLSEQYF. CDR3 sequence (DNA): TGTGCCAGCTCACGTTCCCTAGCGGGAGGGCTCTCCGAGCAGTACTTC.

This clonotype was counted between two and nine times. This chain connects TRBV7-6 to TRBJ2-1; 12 nucleotides align to TRBD2. Unmatched junction bases numbered 8, after V lost 5 bases and J lost 9 bases. The germline V gene has CDR1 SGHVS and CDR2 FNYEAQ. The CDR3 totals 15 residues. In nucleotides, the CDR3 is TGTGCCAGCAGCGTGACTAGCGGGAGTAAGTTTGAGCAGTTCTTC. It yields the protein CASSVTSGSKFEQFF.

This clonotype was seen many times. The rearrangement links TRBV12-3 or TRBV12-4 to TRBJ2-5, with D possibly being TRBD1 (5 bases). V lost 3 bases, J lost 3 bases, and 8 bases lay in between. The CDR3 length is 13 residues. DNA for the CDR3: TGTGCCAGCAGTTTGACCAGGGAAGAGACCCAGTACTTC. Translation: CASSLTREETQYF.

Only a few counts were recorded for this clonotype. The V call is TRBV6-5, the J call TRBJ2-1; no firm D call. Trimming removed 2 bases at V and 1 base at J, with 12 bases between. This CDR3 has 16 amino acids. Germline V gene data show CDR1 as MNHEY and CDR2 as SVGAGI. Here the CDR3 DNA reads TGTGCCAGCAGTTACGACCTACGTAGGTCCTACAATGAGCAGTTCTTC. Encoded protein: CASSYDLRRSYNEQFF.

Many counts were recorded for this clonotype. This chain joins TRBV27 and TRBJ2-2; D is uncertain. V dropped 0 bases and J dropped 8 bases, with 4 bases sitting between them. The CDR3 totals 12 residues. CDR1 is MNHEY, CDR2 SMNVEV, per germline (reference sequence). CDR3 coding DNA: TGTGCCAGCAGTTTATCGTTTGGGGAGCTGTTTTTT. Its translation: CASSLSFGELFF.

The table lists this clonotype with a few counts. This chain connects TRBV7-2 to TRBJ2-1, with D unresolved. CDR1 is SGHTA, CDR2 FQGNSA, per germline. The CDR3 spans 13 residues. For the CDR3, the DNA is TGTGCGAAGCAGCTTGTCTCCTACAATGAGCAGTTCTTC. Its translation is CAKQLVSYNEQFF.

A few counts support this clonotype. V gene TRBV20-1 combines with J gene TRBJ1-4, with 7 bases matching TRBD1. With 4 bases clipped from V and 8 bases from J, the junction kept 7 bases outside the gene matches. The CDR3 contains 13 residues. Germline values: CDR1 DFQATT, CDR2 SNEGSKA (reference sequence). CDR3 sequence reads: CSATGTVQEKLFF. The CDR3 DNA follows: TGCAGTGCTACGGGGACAGTACAGGAAAAACTGTTTTTT.

This clonotype has more than one count but fewer than ten. V usage is TRBV9 and J usage is TRBJ2-1, with a tentative D call TRBD1 (5 bases). The V end lost 4 bases, the J end lost 10 bases, and 18 bases lay between the germline ends. The CDR3 totals 14 residues. Germline lookup yields CDR1 SGDLS and CDR2 YYNGEE. This CDR3 is CASSPPAGATEQFF. The CDR3 DNA follows: TGTGCCAGCAGCCCCCCCGCTGGGGCGACGGAGCAGTTCTTC.

This clonotype was observed at least ten times. The rearrangement uses TRBV5-1 and TRBJ2-3; D gene unclear. The V and J ends lost 1 base and 4 bases respectively, with 4 bases between them. The CDR3 is made up of 12 amino acids. From germline, CDR1 is SGHRS and CDR2 YFSETQ. CDR3: CASSLTPDTQYF. CDR3 coding DNA: TGCGCCAGCAGCTTGACGCCAGATACGCAGTATTTT. Based on the CDR3 plus reference TRBV5-1 and TRBJ2-3, the full variable domain is KAGVTQTPRYLIKTRGQQVTLSCSPISGHRSVSWYQQTPGQGLQFLFEYFSETQRNKGNFPGRFSGRQFSNSRSEMNVSTLELGDSALYLCASSLTPDTQYFGPGTRLTVL.